The 22 T cell receptor beta chains listed next were all sequenced from one sample in a study of CD8+ T cells in alopecia areata. The treatment is: oral pan-JAK inhibitor, 5-10 mg twice daily. Following RNA extraction, reverse transcription yielded cDNA that acted as the sequencing template. Libraries were prepared by immunoSEQ multiplex PCR; TCRdb keeps only in-frame clonotypes and omits some of them. There are 60,000 to 85,000 clones in the sample; around 29% occur only once, and 14% to 15% lies in the top ten. Sequences were derived from CD8+ T cells sorted from blood, sampled at week 4, from a patient treated with tofacitinib. These receptors were taken from a human donor with alopecia areata.

This clone has only a few counts. A junction boundary mismatches the germline segment, possibly from a read error. This chain uses TRBV5-5 with TRBJ1-4, with 7 bases lining up with TRBD1. This CDR3 is built from 15 residues. Germline lookup yields CDR1 SGHKS and CDR2 YYEKEE (reference sequence). The CDR3 DNA is TGCGCCAGCAGCCAAGTAGGGGGCCGGCGCGAAAAACTGTTTTTT. As protein: CASSQVGGRREKLFF.

This clone was seen more than once but under ten times. The chain uses TRBV4-3 and TRBJ2-3; D is unresolved. The CDR3 runs 15 residues. Germline V gives CDR1 LGHNA, CDR2 YSLEER. V dropped 1 base and J dropped 4 bases, with 12 bases sitting between them. The CDR3 region is CASSQGNRAADTQYF. Written as DNA, the CDR3 is TGCGCCAGCAGCCAAGGGAACCGGGCAGCAGATACGCAGTATTTT.

The CDR3 sequence is CSVGDYEQYF. CDR3 coding DNA: TGCAGCGTTGGTGACTACGAGCAGTACTTC. The chain uses TRBV29-1 and TRBJ2-7; D is uncertain. This CDR3 comprises 10 residues. The germline gives CDR1 SQVTM, CDR2 ANQGSEA. The ends were cut back, 4 bases at V and 3 bases at J, with 4 bases in the middle.

This clone was observed many times. This chain uses TRBV7-6 with TRBJ1-5, with D perhaps TRBD1 (5 bases). Looked up from germline, CDR1 is SGHVS and CDR2 is FNYEAQ. The CDR3 extends over 14 amino acids. V was pared by 1 base and J by 16 bases, with 20 bases between. CDR3 residues: CASSLGGKITVGHF. The CDR3 DNA reads as TGTGCCAGCAGCTTAGGGGGGAAGATTACGGTGGGCCATTTT.

V gene TRBV29-1 combines with J gene TRBJ2-2; TRBD2 agrees at 11 bases. Germline trimming cut 7 bases from V and 2 bases from J; bases unmatched to any gene: 6. The CDR3 is 15 amino acids. The germline V gene has CDR1 SQVTM and CDR2 ANQGSEA. CDR3 bases: TGCAGCGCTGGTCTAGCGGGGGGAAACACCGGGGAGCTGTTTTTT. It encodes CSAGLAGGNTGELFF.

The rearrangement links TRBV5-1 to TRBJ2-1, with no clear D. Trimming pared 1 base from V and 5 bases from J, leaving 1 base between. The CDR3 totals 11 residues. Looked up from germline, CDR1 is SGHRS and CDR2 is YFSETQ. The CDR3 spells CASSLNNEQFF. The CDR3 region has the DNA TGCGCCAGCAGCTTGAACAATGAGCAGTTCTTC.

The sample holds many counts of this clone. CDR3 sequence: CASSLDWAGEQFF. CDR3 nucleotides: TGTGCCAGCAGCTTGGACTGGGCAGGGGAGCAGTTCTTC. This sequence joins TRBV6-6 and TRBJ2-1; D tentatively reads TRBD1 or TRBD2 (5 bases each). The CDR3 consists of 13 residues. V was clipped by 6 bases and J by 10 bases, with 16 bases between them. Germline-derived CDR1 and CDR2 are MNHNY and SVGAGI (reference sequence).

This clone was seen only a few times. This chain links TRBV11-2 with TRBJ2-3; D might be TRBD2 (6 bases). In germline, CDR1 is SGHAT, CDR2 FQNNGV. CDR3 length equals 15 residues. Deletions cut 2 bases from V and 2 bases from J, with 11 bases between. The CDR3 sequence: CASSLWGGPTDTQYF. In DNA form, the CDR3 reads TGTGCCAGCAGCTTATGGGGAGGACCCACAGATACGCAGTATTTT.

The chain links TRBV18 to TRBJ1-4; the D gene is possibly TRBD1 (6 bases). The V end was cut by 5 bases, the J end by 4 bases, with 23 bases between. Per the germline V gene, CDR1 is KGHSH and CDR2 is LQKENI. The CDR3 spans 18 residues. The DNA for the CDR3 is TGTGCCAGCTCAGGAGACGGGGGCCTGGGAGTGGATAATGAAAAACTGTTTTTT. This translates into CASSGDGGLGVDNEKLFF.

This clone was seen a few times. The chain couples TRBV27 to TRBJ2-6, with a tentative D call TRBD1 (6 bases). Germline values: CDR1 MNHEY, CDR2 SMNVEV (reference sequence). CDR3 length: 14 amino acids. Between the trimmed V and J ends, which lost 4 bases and 2 bases, there was a span of 6 bases. CDR3 nucleotide sequence: TGTGCCAGCAGTTACAGGGCTGGGGCCAACGTCCTGACTTTC. The encoded protein is CASSYRAGANVLTF. The entire variable domain, with the rest obtained from reference TRBV27 and TRBJ2-6, is as follows: EAQVTQNPRYLITVTGKKLTVTCSQNMNHEYMSWYRQDPGLGLRQIYYSMNVEVTDKGDVPEGYKVSRKEKRNFPLILESPSPNQTSLYFCASSYRAGANVLTFGAGSRLTVL.

This clone was seen a few times. The V gene is TRBV15, the J gene TRBJ2-7; D remains unclear. Germline CDR1 is LNHNV and CDR2 is YYDKDF (reference sequence). With 0 bases removed from V and 2 bases from J, the gap between germline ends came to 11 bases. The CDR3 extends over 15 amino acids. The CDR3 spells CATSREPGETYEQYF. DNA of the CDR3: TGTGCCACCAGCAGAGAACCGGGCGAAACCTACGAGCAGTACTTC.

This clone has a handful of counts. The chain employs TRBV10-2 and TRBJ2-1, with a tentative D call TRBD2 (5 bases). CDR1 WSHSY and CDR2 SAAADI come from the germline V gene. The CDR3 has 15 amino acids. Trimming cost V 5 bases and J 0 bases, with 11 bases left between them. As DNA, the CDR3 is TGCGCCAGCAGTAGTAGCGCCAGCTCCTACAATGAGCAGTTCTTC. This translates into CASSSSASSYNEQFF.

The V and J genes are TRBV4-3 and TRBJ2-6; the D gene is possibly TRBD2 (5 bases). This CDR3 comprises 16 residues. CDR1 LGHNA and CDR2 YSLEER come from the germline V gene. Between the trimmed V and J ends, which lost 0 bases and 0 bases, there was a span of 6 bases. CDR3 coding DNA: TGCGCCAGCAGCCAAGAGGCGGGCTCTGGGGCCAACGTCCTGACTTTC. The encoded protein is CASSQEAGSGANVLTF.

The chain recombines TRBV5-1 with TRBJ2-5; 10 positions match TRBD1. The CDR3 consists of 14 residues. Trimming at V came to 4 bases and at J to 4 bases, leaving 4 bases not matched to a gene. The V gene's germline CDR1 is SGHRS and CDR2 YFSETQ. CDR3 sequence (DNA): TGCGCCAGCAGCCCGGGACAGGGGAGAGAGACCCAGTACTTC. It specifies CASSPGQGRETQYF.

The chain links TRBV29-1 to TRBJ2-1, with 8 bases fitting TRBD2. Trimming removed 0 bases from V and 13 bases from J; junction bases left unmatched: 8. Germline V gene lookup returns CDR1 SQVTM and CDR2 ANQGSEA. The CDR3 loop spans 13 amino acids. CDR3 nucleotide sequence: TGCAGCGTTGAAGATCCGAGCGGGGGTGGACAGTTCTTC. Translated, it gives CSVEDPSGGGQFF.

The chain carries TRBV27 and TRBJ2-5, with D perhaps matching TRBD1 or TRBD2 (5 bases each). Between the trimmed V and J ends, which lost 2 bases and 1 base, there was a span of 5 bases. This CDR3 spans 13 amino acids. Looked up from germline, CDR1 is MNHEY and CDR2 is SMNVEV (reference sequence). CDR3 protein: CASSLGTQETQYF. CDR3 DNA: TGTGCCAGCAGTTTAGGGACCCAAGAGACCCAGTACTTC.

The rearrangement uses TRBV29-1 and TRBJ1-2; the match to TRBD1 covers 7 bases. V shed 5 bases, J shed 3 bases, and the junction held 6 bases outside the gene matches. Germline V gene lookup returns CDR1 SQVTM and CDR2 ANQGSEA. The CDR3 length is 13 residues. The CDR3 loop is CSVNDREDYGYTF. The CDR3 DNA is TGCAGCGTTAATGACAGGGAGGACTATGGCTACACCTTC.

This clone has just a few counts. The chain recombines TRBV30 with TRBJ2-7, with 7 bases matching TRBD1. The germline V gene has CDR1 GTSNPN and CDR2 SVGIG (reference sequence). The CDR3 runs 14 residues. The J segment lost 0 bases and the V segment lost 6 bases, leaving 8 bases of the junction unmatched. In DNA form, the CDR3 reads TGTGCCTGTTCCCTCGGGGACAGCTCCTACGAGCAGTACTTC. It codes for CACSLGDSSYEQYF.

Here the CDR3 DNA reads TGCGCCAGCAGTGAGGCCTTAGGACTAGCGGGAGGAGATGAGCAGTTCTTC. Translated: CASSEALGLAGGDEQFF. This chain joins TRBV10-2 and TRBJ2-1; 14 bases match TRBD2. The length of the CDR3 is 17 residues. Per germline, CDR1 WSHSY and CDR2 SAAADI. The V and J ends lost 2 bases and 8 bases, in that order; junction bases with no gene match: 8.

This chain links TRBV5-1 with TRBJ2-2; D is unclear. This CDR3 is 14 amino acids long. V lost 5 bases, J lost 5 bases, and 13 bases lay in between. Germline V gives CDR1 SGHRS, CDR2 YFSETQ. The CDR3 DNA follows: TGCGCCAGCAGGCCCCCCCTTGAAACCGGGGAGCTGTTTTTT. It translates to CASRPPLETGELFF. Drawing the rest from reference TRBV5-1 and TRBJ2-2, the complete variable domain is KAGVTQTPRYLIKTRGQQVTLSCSPISGHRSVSWYQQTPGQGLQFLFEYFSETQRNKGNFPGRFSGRQFSNSRSEMNVSTLELGDSALYLCASRPPLETGELFFGEGSRLTVL.

This clone has only a few counts. The chain recombines TRBV20-1 with TRBJ2-5, with D unresolved. CDR1 is DFQATT and CDR2 is SNEGSKA in the germline V gene (reference sequence). This CDR3 region has 10 residues. V lost 3 bases and J lost 3, with 2 bases in between. The CDR3 nucleotides read TGCAGTGCTAGGGAAGAGACCCAGTACTTC. This codes for CSAREETQYF.

The rearrangement uses TRBV5-1 and TRBJ1-2; D is perhaps TRBD1 (5 bases). The CDR3 loop spans 14 amino acids. V was trimmed by 4 bases and J by 3 bases, leaving 13 bases between them. The germline gives CDR1 SGHRS, CDR2 YFSETQ. The CDR3 loop reads CASSPLTVYYGYTF. Here the CDR3 DNA reads TGCGCCAGCAGCCCACTGACAGTCTACTATGGCTACACCTTC. Looking up the rest from reference TRBV5-1 and TRBJ1-2 gives the full variable domain: KAGVTQTPRYLIKTRGQQVTLSCSPISGHRSVSWYQQTPGQGLQFLFEYFSETQRNKGNFPGRFSGRQFSNSRSEMNVSTLELGDSALYLCASSPLTVYYGYTFGSGTRLTVV.